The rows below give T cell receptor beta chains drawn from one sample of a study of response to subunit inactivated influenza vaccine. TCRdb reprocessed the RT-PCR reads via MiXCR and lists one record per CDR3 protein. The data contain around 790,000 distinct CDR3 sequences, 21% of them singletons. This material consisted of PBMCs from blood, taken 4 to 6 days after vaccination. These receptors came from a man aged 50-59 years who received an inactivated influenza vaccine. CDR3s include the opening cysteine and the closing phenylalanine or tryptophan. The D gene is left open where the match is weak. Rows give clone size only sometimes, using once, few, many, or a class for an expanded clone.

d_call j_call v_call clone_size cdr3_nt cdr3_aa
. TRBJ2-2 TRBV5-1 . TGCGCCAGCAGCTTCGGACCTAGAAGTAGCACCGGGGAGCTGTTTTTT CASSFGPRSSTGELFF
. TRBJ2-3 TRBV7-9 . TGTGCCAGCAGCTTAGAGGGCAGTCGCACAGATACGCAGTATTTT CASSLEGSRTDTQYF
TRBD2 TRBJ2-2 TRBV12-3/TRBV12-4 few TGTGCCAGCAGTTTATTTAGCGGGAGCAACACCGGGGAGCTGTTTTTT CASSLFSGSNTGELFF
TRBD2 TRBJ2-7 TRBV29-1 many TGCAGCGTTGAACGGTCTAGCGGGAGCTACGAGCAGTACTTC CSVERSSGSYEQYF
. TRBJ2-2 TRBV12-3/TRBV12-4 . TGTGCCAGCAGTTTTTCCGTTGGGGGTGCGAACACCGGGGAGCTGTTTTTT CASSFSVGGANTGELFF
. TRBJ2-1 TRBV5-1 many TGCGCCAGCAGAATAAGGGCCGCCAACAATGAGCAGTTCTTC CASRIRAANNEQFF
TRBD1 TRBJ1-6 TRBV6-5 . TGTGCCAGCAGTTCACAGGGGTTTGGGTCCTCACCCCTCCACTTT CASSSQGFGSSPLHF
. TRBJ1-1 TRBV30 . TGTGCCTGGACCTGGGGGTTCACGAACACTGAAGCTTTCTTT CAWTWGFTNTEAFF
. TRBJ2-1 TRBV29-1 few TGCAGCGGTGGTAGCGGTTCCTACAATGAGCAGTTCTTC CSGGSGSYNEQFF
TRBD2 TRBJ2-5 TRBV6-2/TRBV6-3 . TGTGCCAGCAGTCGTCTAGCGGGGCTCGAAGAGACCCAGTACTTC CASSRLAGLEETQYF
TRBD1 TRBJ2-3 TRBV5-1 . TGCGCCAGCAGCTTAGGACAGGGGCACCTTGGGTTCACAGATACGCAGTATTTT CASSLGQGHLGFTDTQYF
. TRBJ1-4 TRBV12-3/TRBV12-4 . TGTGCCAGCAGTAATCCGGGACTCGATAATGAAAAACTGTTTTTT CASSNPGLDNEKLFF
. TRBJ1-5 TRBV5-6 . TGTGCCAGCAGCTTGTCAGGGTATGATCAGCCCCAGCATTTT CASSLSGYDQPQHF
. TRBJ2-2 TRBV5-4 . TGTGCCAGCAGCTTGGGGTCTAGCGCCGGGGAGCTGTTTTTT CASSLGSSAGELFF
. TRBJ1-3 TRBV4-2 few TGTGCCAGCAGCCGGGTGGGGGGGGATGCCGGAAACACCATATATTTT CASSRVGGDAGNTIYF
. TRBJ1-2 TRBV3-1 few TGTGCCAGCAGCCAATCTGTAGATAACTATGGCTACACCTTC CASSQSVDNYGYTF
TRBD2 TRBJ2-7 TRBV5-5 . TGTGCCAGCAGGCGGGGGACGGAACTCTACGAGCAGTACTTC CASRRGTELYEQYF
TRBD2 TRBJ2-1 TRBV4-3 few TGCGCCAGCAGCCAAGAGTTAAGCGGGGGGGCTTATGAGCAGTTCTTC CASSQELSGGAYEQFF
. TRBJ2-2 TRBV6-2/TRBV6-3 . TGTGCCAGCAGTCAAAAGGTCGGGGAGCTGTTTTTT CASSQKVGELFF
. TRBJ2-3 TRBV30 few TGTGCCTGGAGTGTTGGAGGGTTGGATACGCAGTATTTT CAWSVGGLDTQYF
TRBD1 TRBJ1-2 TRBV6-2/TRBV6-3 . TGTGCCAGCAACAGGGGGACCTATGGCTACACCTTC CASNRGTYGYTF
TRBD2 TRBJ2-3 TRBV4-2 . TGTGCCAGCAGCCAGGAGGGGAGGGTTTGGGCCTCAGATACGCAGTATTTT CASSQEGRVWASDTQYF
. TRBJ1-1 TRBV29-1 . TGCAGCGTTGAGTCCGGGGTGAAGACTGAAGCTTTCTTT CSVESGVKTEAFF
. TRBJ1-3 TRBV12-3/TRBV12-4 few TGTGCCAGCAGTTCCTCGTTGACAGCTGGAAACACCATATATTTT CASSSSLTAGNTIYF
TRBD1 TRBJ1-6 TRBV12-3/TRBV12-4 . TGTGCCAGCAGTTTTCCAGGGGGGACGGGTTCACCCCTCCACTTT CASSFPGGTGSPLHF
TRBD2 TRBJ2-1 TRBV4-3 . TGCGCCAGCAGCCAAGATCAGATACTAGCGGGGGGCACTAAGCAGTTCTTC CASSQDQILAGGTKQFF
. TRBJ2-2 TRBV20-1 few TGCAGTGCTAGAGATCCCCGTGGGGGGCTCACCGGGGAGCTGTTTTTT CSARDPRGGLTGELFF
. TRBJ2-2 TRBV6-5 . TGTGCCAGCAGTTACCCTCTTGCATCCGGGGATTTTTCCGAGGAGCTGTTTTTT CASSYPLASGDFSEELFF
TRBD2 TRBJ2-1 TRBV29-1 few TGCAGCGTTGGGGAGGTTAGCGGGGGATCAGTGAACAATGAGCAGTTCTTC CSVGEVSGGSVNNEQFF